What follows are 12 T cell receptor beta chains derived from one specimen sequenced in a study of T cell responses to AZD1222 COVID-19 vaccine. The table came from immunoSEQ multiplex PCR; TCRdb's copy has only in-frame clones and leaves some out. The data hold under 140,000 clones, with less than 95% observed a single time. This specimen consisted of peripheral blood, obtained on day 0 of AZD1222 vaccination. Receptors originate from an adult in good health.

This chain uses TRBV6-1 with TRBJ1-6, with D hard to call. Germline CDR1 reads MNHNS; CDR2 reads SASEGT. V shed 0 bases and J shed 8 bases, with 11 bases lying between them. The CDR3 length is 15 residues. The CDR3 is CASSEAGLTYSPLHF. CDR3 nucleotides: TGTGCCAGCAGTGAAGCTGGATTAACATATTCACCCCTCCACTTT.

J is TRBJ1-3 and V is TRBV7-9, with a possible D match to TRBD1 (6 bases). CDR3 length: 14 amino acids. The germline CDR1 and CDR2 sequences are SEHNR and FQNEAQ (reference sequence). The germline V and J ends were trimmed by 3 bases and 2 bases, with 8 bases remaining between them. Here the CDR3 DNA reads TGTGCCAGCAGCTTCAGGGGAACTGGAAACACCATATATTTT. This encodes CASSFRGTGNTIYF.

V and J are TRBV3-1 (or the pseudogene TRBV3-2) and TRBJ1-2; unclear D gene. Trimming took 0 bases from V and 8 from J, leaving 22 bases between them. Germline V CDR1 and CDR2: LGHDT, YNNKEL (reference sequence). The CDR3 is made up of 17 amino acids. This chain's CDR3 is CASSQEGLGRAPRGYTF. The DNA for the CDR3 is TGTGCCAGCAGCCAAGAAGGCCTCGGTCGCGCGCCGAGGGGCTACACCTTC.

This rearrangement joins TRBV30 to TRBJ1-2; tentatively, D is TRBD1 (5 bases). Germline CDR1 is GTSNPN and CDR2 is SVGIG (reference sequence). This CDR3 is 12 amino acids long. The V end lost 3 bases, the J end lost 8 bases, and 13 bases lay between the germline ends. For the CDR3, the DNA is TGTGCCTGGAGGGCGGTGCGGGGCGGCTACACCTTC. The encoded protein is CAWRAVRGGYTF.

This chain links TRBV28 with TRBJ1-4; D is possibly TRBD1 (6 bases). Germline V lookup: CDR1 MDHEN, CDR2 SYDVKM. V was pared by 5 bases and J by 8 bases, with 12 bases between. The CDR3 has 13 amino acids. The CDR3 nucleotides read TGTGCCAGCAGTCCCTTGGGGGGCGAAAAACTGTTTTTT. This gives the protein CASSPLGGEKLFF.

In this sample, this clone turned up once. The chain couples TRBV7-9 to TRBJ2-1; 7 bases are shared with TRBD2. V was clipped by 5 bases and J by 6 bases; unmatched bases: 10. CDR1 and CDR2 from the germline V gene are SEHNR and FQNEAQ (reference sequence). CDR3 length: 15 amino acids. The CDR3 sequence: CASSRSESGANEQFF. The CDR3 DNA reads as TGTGCCAGCAGCCGTAGTGAGAGCGGGGCCAATGAGCAGTTCTTC.

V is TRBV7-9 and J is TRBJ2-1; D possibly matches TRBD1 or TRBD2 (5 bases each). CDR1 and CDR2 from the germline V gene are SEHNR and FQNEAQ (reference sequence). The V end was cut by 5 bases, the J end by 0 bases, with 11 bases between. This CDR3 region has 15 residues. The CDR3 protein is CASSGRGSSYNEQFF. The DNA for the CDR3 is TGTGCCAGCAGCGGTCGGGGCAGCTCCTACAATGAGCAGTTCTTC.

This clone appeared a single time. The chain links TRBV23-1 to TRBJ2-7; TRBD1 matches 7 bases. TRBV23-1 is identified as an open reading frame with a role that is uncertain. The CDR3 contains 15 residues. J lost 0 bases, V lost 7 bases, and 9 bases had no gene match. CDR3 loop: CASITTGLNSYEQYF. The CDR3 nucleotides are TGCGCCAGCATTACGACAGGGCTAAACTCCTACGAGCAGTACTTC.

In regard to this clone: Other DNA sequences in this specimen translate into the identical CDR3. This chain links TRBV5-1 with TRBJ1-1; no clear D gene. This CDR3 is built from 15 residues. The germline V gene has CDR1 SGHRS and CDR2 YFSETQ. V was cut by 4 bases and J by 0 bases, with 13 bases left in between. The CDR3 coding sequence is TGCGCCAGCAGCCCGGGCGCGGGGATGAACACTGAAGCTTTCTTT. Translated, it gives CASSPGAGMNTEAFF.

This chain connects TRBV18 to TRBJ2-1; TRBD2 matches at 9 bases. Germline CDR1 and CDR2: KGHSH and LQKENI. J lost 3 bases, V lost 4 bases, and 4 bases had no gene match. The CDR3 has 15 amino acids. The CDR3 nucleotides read TGTGCCAGCTCACGGCGGGGGGGCCGCTACAATGAGCAGTTCTTC. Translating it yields CASSRRGGRYNEQFF.

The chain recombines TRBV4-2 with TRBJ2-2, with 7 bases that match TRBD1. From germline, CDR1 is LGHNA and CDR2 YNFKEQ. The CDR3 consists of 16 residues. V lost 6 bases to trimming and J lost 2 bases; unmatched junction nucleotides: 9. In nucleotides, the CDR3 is TGTGCCAGCAGTACCACCGGGACAGCCAACACCGGGGAGCTGTTTTTT. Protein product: CASSTTGTANTGELFF.

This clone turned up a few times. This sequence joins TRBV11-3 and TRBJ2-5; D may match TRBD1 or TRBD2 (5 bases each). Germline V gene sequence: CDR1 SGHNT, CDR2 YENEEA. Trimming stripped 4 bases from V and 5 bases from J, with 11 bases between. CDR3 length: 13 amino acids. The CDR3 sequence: CASSYWGWETQYF. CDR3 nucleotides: TGTGCCAGCAGCTACTGGGGGTGGGAGACCCAGTACTTC.